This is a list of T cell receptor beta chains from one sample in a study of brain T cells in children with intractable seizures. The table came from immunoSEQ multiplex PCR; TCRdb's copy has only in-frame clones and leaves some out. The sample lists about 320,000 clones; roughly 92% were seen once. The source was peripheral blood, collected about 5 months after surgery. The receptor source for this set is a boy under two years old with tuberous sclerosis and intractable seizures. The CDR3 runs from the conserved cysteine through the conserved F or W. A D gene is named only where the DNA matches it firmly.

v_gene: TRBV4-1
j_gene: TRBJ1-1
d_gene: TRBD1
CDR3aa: CASSHPGTENTEAFF

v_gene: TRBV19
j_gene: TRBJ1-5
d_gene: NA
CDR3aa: CASTDRTREQPQHF

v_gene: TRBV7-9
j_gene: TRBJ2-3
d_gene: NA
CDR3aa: CASRSFSTDTQYF

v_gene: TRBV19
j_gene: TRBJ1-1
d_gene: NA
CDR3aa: CASTGVVNRFMNTEAFF

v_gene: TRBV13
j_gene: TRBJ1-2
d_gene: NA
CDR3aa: CASSLDLGSYGYTF

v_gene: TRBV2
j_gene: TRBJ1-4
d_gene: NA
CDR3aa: CASNSVNEKLFF

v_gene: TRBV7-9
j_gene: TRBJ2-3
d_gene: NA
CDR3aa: CASSLALVDTQYF

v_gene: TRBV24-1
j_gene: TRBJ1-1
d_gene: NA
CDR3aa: CATSGGGLDGEAFF

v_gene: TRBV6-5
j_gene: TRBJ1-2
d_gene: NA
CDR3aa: CASSYRPGSNYGYTF

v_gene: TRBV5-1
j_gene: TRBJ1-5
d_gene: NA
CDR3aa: CASSLAGGNQPQHF

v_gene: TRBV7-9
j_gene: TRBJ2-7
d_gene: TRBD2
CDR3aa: CASSFSASGDSSYEQYF

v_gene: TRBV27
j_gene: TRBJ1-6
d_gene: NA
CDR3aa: CASSWARVLSGSSYNSPLHF

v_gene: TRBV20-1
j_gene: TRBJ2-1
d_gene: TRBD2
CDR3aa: CSASLSGGGNEQFF

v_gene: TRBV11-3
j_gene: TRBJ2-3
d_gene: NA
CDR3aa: CASSLGDPPVTQYF

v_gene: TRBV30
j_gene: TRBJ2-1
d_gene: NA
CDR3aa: CAWTSGSYNEQFF

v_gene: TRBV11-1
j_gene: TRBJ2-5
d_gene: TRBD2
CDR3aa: CASSPEREKWETQYF

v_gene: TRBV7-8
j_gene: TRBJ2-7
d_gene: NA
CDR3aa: CASSSRGIYEQYF

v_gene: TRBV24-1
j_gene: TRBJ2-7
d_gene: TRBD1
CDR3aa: CATSDPGQGVYEQYF

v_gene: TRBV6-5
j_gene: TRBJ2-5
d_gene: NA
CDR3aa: CASSYRGAQETQYF

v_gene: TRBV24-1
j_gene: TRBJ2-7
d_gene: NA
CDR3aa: CATSVPPSPEDGEQYF

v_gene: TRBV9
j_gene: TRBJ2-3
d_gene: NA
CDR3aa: CASSVGADTDTQYF

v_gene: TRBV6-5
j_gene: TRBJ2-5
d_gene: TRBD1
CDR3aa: CASRRGQGVPETQYF

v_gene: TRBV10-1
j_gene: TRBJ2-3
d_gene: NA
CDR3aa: CASSESKGEGTDTQYF

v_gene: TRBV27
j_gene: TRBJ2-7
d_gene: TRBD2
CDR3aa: CASSLGGRAFHEQYF

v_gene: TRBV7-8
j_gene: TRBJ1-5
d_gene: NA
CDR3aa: CASSLGLRGGNQPQHF

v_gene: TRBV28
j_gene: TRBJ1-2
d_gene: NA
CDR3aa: CASSLVRKAGGYTF

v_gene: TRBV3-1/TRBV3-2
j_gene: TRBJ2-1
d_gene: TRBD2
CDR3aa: CASSQGGGRSYNEQFF

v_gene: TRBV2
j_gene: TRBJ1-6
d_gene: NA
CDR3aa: CASSEALVGNSPLHF

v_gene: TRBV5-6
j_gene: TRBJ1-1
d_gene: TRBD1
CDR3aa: CASSTGTGEAFF

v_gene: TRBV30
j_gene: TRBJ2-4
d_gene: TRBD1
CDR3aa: CAWSGQGNIQYF

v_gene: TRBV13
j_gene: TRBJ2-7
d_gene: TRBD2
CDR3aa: CASSPERLAGPYEQYF

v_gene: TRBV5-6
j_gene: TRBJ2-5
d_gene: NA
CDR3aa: CASSGPDAEQETQYF

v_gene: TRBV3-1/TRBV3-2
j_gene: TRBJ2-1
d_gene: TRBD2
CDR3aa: CASSRPGLAATNEQFF

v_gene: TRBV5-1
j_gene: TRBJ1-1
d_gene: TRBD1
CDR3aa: CASSFRGGNTEAFF

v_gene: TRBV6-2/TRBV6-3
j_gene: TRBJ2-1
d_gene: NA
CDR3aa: CASSSLFSYNEQFF

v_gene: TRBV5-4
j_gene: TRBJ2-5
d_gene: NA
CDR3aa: CASSSYDTEYETQYF

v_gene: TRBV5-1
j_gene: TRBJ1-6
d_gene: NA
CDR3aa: CASSLAEQNLPPLHF

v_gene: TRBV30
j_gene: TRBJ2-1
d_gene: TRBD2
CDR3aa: CAWSVLSSGREQFF

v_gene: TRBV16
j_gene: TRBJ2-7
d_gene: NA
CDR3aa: CASSLNRDRSYEQYF

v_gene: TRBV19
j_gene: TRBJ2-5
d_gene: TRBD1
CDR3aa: CASSMTGTVYGETQYF